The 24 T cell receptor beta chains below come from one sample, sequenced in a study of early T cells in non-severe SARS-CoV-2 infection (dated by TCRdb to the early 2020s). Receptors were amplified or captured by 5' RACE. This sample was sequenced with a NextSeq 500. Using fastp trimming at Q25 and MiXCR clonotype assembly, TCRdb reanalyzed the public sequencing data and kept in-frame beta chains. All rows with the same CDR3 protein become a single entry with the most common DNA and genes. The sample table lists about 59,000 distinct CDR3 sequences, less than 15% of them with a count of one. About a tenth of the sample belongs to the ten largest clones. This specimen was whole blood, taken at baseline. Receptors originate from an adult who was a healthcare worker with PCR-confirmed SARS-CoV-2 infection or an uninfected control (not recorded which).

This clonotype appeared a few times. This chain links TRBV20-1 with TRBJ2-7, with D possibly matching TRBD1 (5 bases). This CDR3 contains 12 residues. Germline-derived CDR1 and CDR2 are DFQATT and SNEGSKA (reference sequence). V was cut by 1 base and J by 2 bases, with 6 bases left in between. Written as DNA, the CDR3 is TGCAGTGCTAGAGCAGGGCCCTACGAGCAGTACTTC. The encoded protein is CSARAGPYEQYF.

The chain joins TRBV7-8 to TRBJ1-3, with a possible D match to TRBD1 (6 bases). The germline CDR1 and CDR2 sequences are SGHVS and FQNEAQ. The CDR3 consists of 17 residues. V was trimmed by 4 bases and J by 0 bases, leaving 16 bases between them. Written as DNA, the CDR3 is TGTGCCAGCAGCTATACCCGGGACACGTTCTCTGGAAACACCATATATTTT. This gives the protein CASSYTRDTFSGNTIYF. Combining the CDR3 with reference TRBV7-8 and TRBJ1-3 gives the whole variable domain GAGVSQSPRYKVAKRGQDVALRCDPISGHVSLFWYQQALGQGPEFLTYFQNEAQLDKSGLPSDRFFAERPEGSVSTLKIQRTQQEDSAVYLCASSYTRDTFSGNTIYFGEGSWLTVV.

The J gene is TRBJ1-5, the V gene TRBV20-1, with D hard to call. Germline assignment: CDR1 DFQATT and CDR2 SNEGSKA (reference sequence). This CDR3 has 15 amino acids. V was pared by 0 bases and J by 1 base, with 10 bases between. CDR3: CSARDPQRSNQPQHF. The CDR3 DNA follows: TGCAGTGCTAGAGACCCCCAAAGAAGCAATCAGCCCCAGCATTTT.

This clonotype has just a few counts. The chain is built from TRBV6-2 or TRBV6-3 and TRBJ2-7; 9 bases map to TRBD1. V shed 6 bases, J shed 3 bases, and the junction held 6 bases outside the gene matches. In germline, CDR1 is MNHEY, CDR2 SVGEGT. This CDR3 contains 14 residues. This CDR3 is CASRSPGQGYEQYF. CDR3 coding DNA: TGTGCCAGCAGGTCCCCGGGACAGGGCTACGAGCAGTACTTC.

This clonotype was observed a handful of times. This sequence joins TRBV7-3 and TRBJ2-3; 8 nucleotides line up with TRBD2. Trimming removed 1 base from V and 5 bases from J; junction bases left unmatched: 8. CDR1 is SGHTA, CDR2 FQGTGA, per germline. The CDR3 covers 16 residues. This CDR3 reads CASSLIPGGALDTQYF. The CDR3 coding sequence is TGTGCCAGCAGCTTAATTCCCGGGGGGGCGTTAGATACGCAGTATTTT. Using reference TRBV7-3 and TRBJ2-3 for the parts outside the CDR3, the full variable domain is GAGVSQTPSNKVTEKGKYVELRCDPISGHTALYWYRQSLGQGPEFLIYFQGTGAADDSGLPNDRFFAVRPEGSVSTLKIQRTERGDSAVYLCASSLIPGGALDTQYFGPGTRLTVL.

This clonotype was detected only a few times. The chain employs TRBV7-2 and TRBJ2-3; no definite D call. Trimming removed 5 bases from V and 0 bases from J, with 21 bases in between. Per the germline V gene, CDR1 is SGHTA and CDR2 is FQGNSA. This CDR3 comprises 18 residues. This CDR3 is CASSPSGRSRSSTDTQYF. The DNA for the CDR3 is TGTGCCAGCAGCCCTTCAGGTCGGAGCCGCTCTAGCACAGATACGCAGTATTTT.

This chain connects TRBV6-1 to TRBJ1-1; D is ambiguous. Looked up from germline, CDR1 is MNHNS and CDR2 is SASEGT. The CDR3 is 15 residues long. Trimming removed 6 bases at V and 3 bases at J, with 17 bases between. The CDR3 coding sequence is TGTGCCAGCAGCCGCGCTCCCCCCGTTTACACTGAAGCTTTCTTT. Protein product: CASSRAPPVYTEAFF.

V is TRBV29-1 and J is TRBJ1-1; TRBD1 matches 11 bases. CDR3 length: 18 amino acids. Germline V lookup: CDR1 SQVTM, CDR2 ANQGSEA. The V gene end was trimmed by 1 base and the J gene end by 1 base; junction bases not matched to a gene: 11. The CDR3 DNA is TGCAGCGTTGAAGGGGCTCGGGACAGGGGGGCGGGGAACACTGAAGCTTTCTTT. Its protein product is CSVEGARDRGAGNTEAFF. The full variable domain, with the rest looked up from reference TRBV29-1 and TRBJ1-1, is SAVISQKPSRDICQRGTSLTIQCQVDSQVTMMFWYRQQPGQSLTLIATANQGSEATYESGFVIDKFPISRPNLTFSTLTVSNMSPEDSSIYLCSVEGARDRGAGNTEAFFGQGTRLTVV.

The DNA of the CDR3 is TGTGCCAGCAGTGAAGAGGACTTGCAAGAGACCCAGTACTTC. It codes for CASSEEDLQETQYF. The J gene is TRBJ2-5, the V gene TRBV25-1; D may be TRBD2 (5 bases). The V end was cut by 2 bases, the J end by 2 bases, with 9 bases between. Germline loops: CDR1 MGHDK, CDR2 SYGVNS. CDR3 size: 14 residues.

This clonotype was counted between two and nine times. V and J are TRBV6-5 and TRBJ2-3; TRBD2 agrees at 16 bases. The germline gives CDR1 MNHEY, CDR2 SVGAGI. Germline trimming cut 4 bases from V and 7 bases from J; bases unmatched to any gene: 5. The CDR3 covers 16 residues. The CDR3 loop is CASSSGLAGGMNTQYF. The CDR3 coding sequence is TGTGCCAGCAGTTCGGGACTAGCGGGGGGGATGAATACGCAGTATTTT.

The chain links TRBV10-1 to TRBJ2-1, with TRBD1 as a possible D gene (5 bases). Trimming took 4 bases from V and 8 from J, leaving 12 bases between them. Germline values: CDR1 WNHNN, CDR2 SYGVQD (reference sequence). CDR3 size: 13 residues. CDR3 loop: CASSVRVGDEQFF. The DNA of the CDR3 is TGCGCCAGCAGTGTCAGGGTCGGCGATGAGCAGTTCTTC.

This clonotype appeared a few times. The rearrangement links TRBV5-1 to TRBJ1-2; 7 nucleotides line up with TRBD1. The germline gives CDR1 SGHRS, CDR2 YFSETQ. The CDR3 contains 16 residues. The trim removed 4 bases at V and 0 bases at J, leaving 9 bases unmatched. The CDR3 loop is CASSTTPGGTNYGYTF. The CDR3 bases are TGCGCCAGCAGCACAACCCCAGGGGGAACTAACTATGGCTACACCTTC.

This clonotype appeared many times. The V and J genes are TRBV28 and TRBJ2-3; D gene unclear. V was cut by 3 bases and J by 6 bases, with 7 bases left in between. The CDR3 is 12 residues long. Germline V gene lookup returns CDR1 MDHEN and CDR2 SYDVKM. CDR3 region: CASSFRPDTQYF. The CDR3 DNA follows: TGTGCCAGCAGTTTTAGGCCGGATACGCAGTATTTT.

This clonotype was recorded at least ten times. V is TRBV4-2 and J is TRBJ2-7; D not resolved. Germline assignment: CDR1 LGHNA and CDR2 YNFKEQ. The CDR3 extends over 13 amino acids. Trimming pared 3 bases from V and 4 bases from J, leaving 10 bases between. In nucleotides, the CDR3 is TGTGCCAGCAGCCACGGTCAAAATTACGAGCAGTACTTC. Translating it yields CASSHGQNYEQYF.

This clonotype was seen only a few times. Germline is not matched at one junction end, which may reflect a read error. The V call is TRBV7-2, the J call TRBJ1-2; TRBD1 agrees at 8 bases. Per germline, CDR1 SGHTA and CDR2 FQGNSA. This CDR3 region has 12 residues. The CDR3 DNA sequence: TGTGCCAGCAGCACTACAGGGGGTGGCTACACCTTT. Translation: CASSTTGGGYTF.

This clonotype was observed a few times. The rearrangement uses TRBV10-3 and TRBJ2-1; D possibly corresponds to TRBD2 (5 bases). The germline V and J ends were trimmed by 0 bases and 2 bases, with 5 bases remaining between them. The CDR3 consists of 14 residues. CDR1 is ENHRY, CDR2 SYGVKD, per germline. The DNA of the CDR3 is TGTGCCATCAGTGAGTCTAGCGCCTACAATGAGCAGTTCTTC. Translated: CAISESSAYNEQFF.

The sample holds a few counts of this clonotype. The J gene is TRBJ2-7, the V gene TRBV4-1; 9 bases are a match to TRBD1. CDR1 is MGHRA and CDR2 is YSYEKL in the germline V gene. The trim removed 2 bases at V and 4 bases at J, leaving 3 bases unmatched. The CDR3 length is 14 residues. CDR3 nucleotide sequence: TGCGCCAGCAGCCAACCACAGGGGGCATACGAGCAGTACTTC. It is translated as CASSQPQGAYEQYF.

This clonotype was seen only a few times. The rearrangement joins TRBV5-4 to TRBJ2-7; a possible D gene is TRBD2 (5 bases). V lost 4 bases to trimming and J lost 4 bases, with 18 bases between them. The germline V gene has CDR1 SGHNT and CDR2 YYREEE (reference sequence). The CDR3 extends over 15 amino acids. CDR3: CASSLERERLYEQYF. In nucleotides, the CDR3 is TGTGCCAGCAGCCTGGAACGGGAACGACTTTACGAGCAGTACTTC.

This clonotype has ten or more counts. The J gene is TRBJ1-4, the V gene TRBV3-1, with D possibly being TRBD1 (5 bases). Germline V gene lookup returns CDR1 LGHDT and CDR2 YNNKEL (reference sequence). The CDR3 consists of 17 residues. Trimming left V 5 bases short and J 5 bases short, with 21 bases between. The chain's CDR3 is CASSLSTTGRLNEKLFF. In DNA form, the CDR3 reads TGTGCCAGCAGCTTGTCAACCACGGGACGTCTAAATGAAAAACTGTTTTTT.

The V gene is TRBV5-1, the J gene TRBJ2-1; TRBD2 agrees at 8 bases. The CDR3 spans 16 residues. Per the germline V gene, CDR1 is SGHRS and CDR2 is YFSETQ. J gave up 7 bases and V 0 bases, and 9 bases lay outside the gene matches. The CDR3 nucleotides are TGCGCCAGCAGCTTGGCGTCTGCGGGAGGACGAAATGAGCAGTTCTTC. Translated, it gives CASSLASAGGRNEQFF.

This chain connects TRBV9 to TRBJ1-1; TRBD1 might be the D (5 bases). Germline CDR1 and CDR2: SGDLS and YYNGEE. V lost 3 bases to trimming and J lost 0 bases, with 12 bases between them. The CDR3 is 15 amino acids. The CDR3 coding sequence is TGTGCCAGCAGCGGGGGACCCGCCATGAACACTGAAGCTTTCTTT. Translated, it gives CASSGGPAMNTEAFF.

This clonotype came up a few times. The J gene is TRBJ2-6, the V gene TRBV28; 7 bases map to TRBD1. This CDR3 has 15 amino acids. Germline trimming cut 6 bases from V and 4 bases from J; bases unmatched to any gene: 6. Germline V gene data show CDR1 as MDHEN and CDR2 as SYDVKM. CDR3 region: CASSQTGAGANVLTF. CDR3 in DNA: TGTGCCAGCAGCCAAACAGGGGCCGGGGCCAACGTCCTGACTTTC.

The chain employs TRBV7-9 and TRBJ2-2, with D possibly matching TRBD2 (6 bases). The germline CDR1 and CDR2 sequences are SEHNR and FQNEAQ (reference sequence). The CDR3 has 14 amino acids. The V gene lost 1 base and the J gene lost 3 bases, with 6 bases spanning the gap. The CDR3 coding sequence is TGTGCCAGCAGCTTAGGACTAGACACCGGGGAGCTGTTTTTT. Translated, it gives CASSLGLDTGELFF.

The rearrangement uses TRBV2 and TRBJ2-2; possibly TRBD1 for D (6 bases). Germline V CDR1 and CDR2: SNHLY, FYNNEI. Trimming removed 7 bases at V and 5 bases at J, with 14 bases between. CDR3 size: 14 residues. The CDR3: CASIIQGRTGELFF. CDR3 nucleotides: TGTGCCAGCATCATACAGGGTCGGACCGGGGAGCTGTTTTTT.